These 29 T cell receptor beta chains were all obtained from the same sample, sequenced in a study of blood T cell repertoires in COVID-19 (dated by TCRdb to 2019 to 2021). The library was prepared using the immunoSEQ multiplex PCR assay. TCRdb took over this immuneACCESS table, retaining in-frame rearrangements with V and J assigned. Such tables are incomplete; in checked studies, under half of the missing clones stem from an unresolved V gene, and the remainder is unexplained. This sample has around 160,000 clones in its table, and almost 90% of those were observed once. About 2.1% of the sample lies in the top ten. The sequenced material came from peripheral blood. The receptors stem from a human donor in a cohort sampled during active COVID-19.

The rearrangement uses TRBV6-5 and TRBJ2-5; 11 nucleotides match TRBD2. This CDR3 has 15 amino acids. The germline V gene has CDR1 MNHEY and CDR2 SVGAGI. The V segment lost 5 bases and the J segment 4 bases; nucleotides outside the gene matches: 6. For the CDR3, the DNA is TGTGCCAGCAGTAAACTAGCGGGGGATTCAGAGACCCAGTACTTC. Protein sequence: CASSKLAGDSETQYF.

This clone was counted a single time. The chain couples TRBV6-6 to TRBJ1-1; 7 positions agree with TRBD1. V dropped 3 bases and J dropped 0; count of bases not matched to a gene: 7. Germline V CDR1 and CDR2: MNHNY, SVGAGI (reference sequence). The CDR3 totals 16 residues. The CDR3 nucleotides are TGTGCCAGCAGTTATAAACCAGGGGGATTGAACACTGAAGCTTTCTTT. Protein sequence: CASSYKPGGLNTEAFF.

This rearrangement joins TRBV4-1 to TRBJ2-7; D remains ambiguous. V was shortened by 0 bases and J by 3 bases, with 12 bases between the two germline ends. Germline CDR1 reads MGHRA; CDR2 reads YSYEKL. CDR3 length: 15 amino acids. This CDR3 reads CASSQDQLLNYEQYF. DNA of the CDR3: TGCGCCAGCAGCCAAGATCAACTTTTAAACTACGAGCAGTACTTC.

This clone appeared once. The genes are TRBV14 and TRBJ1-2; the match to TRBD1 covers 11 bases. The V segment lost 4 bases and the J segment 3 bases; nucleotides outside the gene matches: 7. The CDR3 covers 16 residues. From germline, CDR1 is SGHDN and CDR2 FVKESK. CDR3 protein: CASSPDRGRIDYGYTF. CDR3 DNA sequence: TGTGCCAGCAGCCCGGACAGGGGGCGCATTGACTATGGCTACACCTTC.

V gene TRBV3-1 (or the pseudogene TRBV3-2) combines with J gene TRBJ2-7, with D perhaps matching TRBD2 (5 bases). V gave up 4 bases and J gave up 7 bases, with 14 bases separating them. CDR3 length: 13 residues. CDR1 is LGHDT and CDR2 is YNNKEL in the germline V gene (reference sequence). The CDR3, as DNA: TGTGCCAGCAGCCTCAACCCTCCGGGGGAGCAGTACTTC. The encoded protein is CASSLNPPGEQYF.

The count of this clone is one. The chain links TRBV18 to TRBJ1-5; D unresolved. The CDR3 runs to 16 residues. Trimming pared 6 bases from V and 0 bases from J, leaving 15 bases between. Germline CDR1 is KGHSH and CDR2 is LQKENI. The CDR3, as DNA: TGTGCCAGCTCCCCCAGCAGAGCAGGTAGCAATCAGCCCCAGCATTTT. This codes for CASSPSRAGSNQPQHF.

V is TRBV3-1 (or the pseudogene TRBV3-2) and J is TRBJ2-2; D gene ambiguous. The CDR3 contains 14 residues. Germline V CDR1 and CDR2: LGHDT, YNNKEL (reference sequence). The V gene lost 2 bases and the J gene lost 4 bases, with 8 bases spanning the gap. The CDR3 DNA reads TGTGCCAGCAGCCAAACGGGTGGCACCGGGGAGCTGTTTTTT. Its protein is CASSQTGGTGELFF.

The chain links TRBV4-3 to TRBJ1-1, with D maybe TRBD1 (6 bases). This CDR3 contains 15 residues. Germline CDR1 LGHNA, CDR2 YSLEER. Trimming removed 0 bases from V and 1 base from J, with 9 bases in between. The CDR3: CASSQDGQPNTEAFF. The CDR3 region has the DNA TGCGCCAGCAGCCAAGACGGACAGCCGAACACTGAAGCTTTCTTT.

The gene calls are TRBV5-8 and TRBJ2-2; D is perhaps TRBD2 (5 bases). CDR3 size: 15 residues. Germline assignment: CDR1 SGHTS and CDR2 YDEGEE. V was clipped by 7 bases and J by 4 bases, with 17 bases between them. CDR3 loop: CASLLTLGPTGELFF. In DNA, the CDR3 is TGTGCCAGCCTACTTACACTAGGCCCCACCGGGGAGCTGTTTTTT. Together with reference TRBV5-8 and TRBJ2-2, the CDR3 gives the full variable domain: EAGVTQSPTHLIKTRGQQATLRCSPISGHTSVYWYQQALGLGLQFLLWYDEGEERNRGNFPPRFSGRQFPNYSSELNVNALELEDSALYLCASLLTLGPTGELFFGEGSRLTVL.

The chain uses TRBV19 and TRBJ1-2, with 7 bases matching TRBD1. Germline V gene sequence: CDR1 LNHDA, CDR2 SQIVND (reference sequence). V shed 7 bases, J shed 3 bases, and the junction held 8 bases outside the gene matches. The CDR3 totals 14 residues. CDR3 sequence (DNA): TGTGCCAGTACCGTGACAGGGTTAGACTATGGCTACACCTTC. Its translation is CASTVTGLDYGYTF.

V is TRBV14 and J is TRBJ2-7; 7 nucleotides match TRBD1. The CDR3 totals 14 residues. Germline CDR1 SGHDN, CDR2 FVKESK. The V gene end was trimmed by 2 bases and the J gene end by 5 bases; junction bases not matched to a gene: 6. This CDR3 reads CASSQRMTGNEQYF. CDR3 in DNA: TGTGCCAGCAGCCAACGAATGACAGGGAACGAGCAGTACTTC. Based on the CDR3 plus reference TRBV14 and TRBJ2-7, the full variable domain is EAGVTQFPSHSVIEKGQTVTLRCDPISGHDNLYWYRRVMGKEIKFLLHFVKESKQDESGMPNNRFLAERTGGTYSTLKVQPAELEDSGVYFCASSQRMTGNEQYFGPGTRLTVT.

This chain links TRBV11-2 with TRBJ1-6; D not resolved. This CDR3 comprises 13 residues. Trimming shortened V by 0 bases and J by 7 bases, and 4 bases separated the two germline ends. From germline, CDR1 is SGHAT and CDR2 FQNNGV. In nucleotides, the CDR3 is TGTGCCAGCAGCTTAGATCTAAATTCACCCCTCCACTTT. Amino acid sequence: CASSLDLNSPLHF.

The chain has TRBV15 and TRBJ1-4; D unresolved. This CDR3 spans 14 amino acids. The V gene's germline CDR1 is LNHNV and CDR2 YYDKDF (reference sequence). Trimming cost V 0 bases and J 8 bases, with 10 bases left between them. The CDR3: CATSRDLVREKLFF. The CDR3 DNA is TGTGCCACCAGCAGAGATCTGGTTAGAGAAAAACTGTTTTTT. The full variable domain, completed using reference TRBV15 and TRBJ1-4, is DAMVIQNPRYQVTQFGKPVTLSCSQTLNHNVMYWYQQKSSQAPKLLFHYYDKDFNNEADTPDNFQSRRPNTSFCFLDIRSPGLGDTAMYLCATSRDLVREKLFFGSGTQLSVL.

DNA for the CDR3: TGTGCCTGGAGTGAAATGCAGGGCAACAATGAGCAGTTCTTC. Protein product: CAWSEMQGNNEQFF. The chain joins TRBV30 to TRBJ2-1, with D maybe TRBD1 (5 bases). CDR1 and CDR2 (germline): GTSNPN, SVGIG (reference sequence). This CDR3 contains 14 residues. With 1 base removed from V and 5 bases from J, the gap between germline ends came to 12 bases.

The rearrangement joins TRBV30 to TRBJ1-6, with D possibly being TRBD1 (5 bases). Germline V lookup: CDR1 GTSNPN, CDR2 SVGIG (reference sequence). The CDR3 covers 13 residues. V lost 3 bases, J lost 10 bases, and 13 bases lay in between. CDR3 region: CAWRLGDLSPLHF. Here the CDR3 DNA reads TGTGCCTGGAGGCTCGGGGACTTATCACCCCTCCACTTT.

The rearrangement joins TRBV7-9 to TRBJ2-1, with 8 nucleotides matching TRBD2. This CDR3 comprises 17 residues. V trimming: 0 bases; J trimming: 0 bases; junction bases outside the gene matches: 4. Germline V CDR1 and CDR2: SEHNR, FQNEAQ (reference sequence). CDR3 sequence: CASSLATTSGSYNEQFF. CDR3 coding DNA: TGTGCCAGCAGCTTAGCGACTACTAGCGGCTCCTACAATGAGCAGTTCTTC.

The CDR3 spells CASSLFGGENTEAFF. CDR3 DNA: TGTGCCAGCAGCTTATTCGGCGGGGAGAACACTGAAGCTTTCTTT. The V gene is TRBV11-1, the J gene TRBJ1-1; no clear D. V lost 2 bases and J 1 base, leaving 11 bases between the germline ends. The germline gives CDR1 SGHAT, CDR2 FQDESV (reference sequence). The CDR3 has 15 residues.

The V and J genes are TRBV19 and TRBJ2-3; D perhaps matches TRBD1 (6 bases). Germline V gene data show CDR1 as LNHDA and CDR2 as SQIVND (reference sequence). This CDR3 region has 14 residues. With 5 bases removed from V and 3 bases from J, the gap between germline ends came to 12 bases. The CDR3, as DNA: TGTGCCAGTAGTCCGGACAGAGGAACAGATACGCAGTATTTT. Translating gives CASSPDRGTDTQYF.

In this sample, this clone turned up a few times. CDR3 in amino acids: CASTSKPYRGGGTDTQYF. CDR3 DNA: TGTGCCAGCACCTCTAAGCCCTACAGGGGAGGAGGGACAGATACGCAGTATTTT. The rearrangement links TRBV27 to TRBJ2-3; TRBD1 is a possible D gene (7 bases). Germline CDR1 reads MNHEY; CDR2 reads SMNVEV (reference sequence). The CDR3 is 18 residues long. V lost 7 bases, J lost 3 bases, and 26 bases lay in between.

This clone turned up a few times. This sequence joins TRBV9 and TRBJ2-7, with D possibly matching TRBD1 (5 bases). CDR3 length: 15 residues. Trimming took off 0 bases at V and 3 bases at J, with 13 bases between the two ends. The germline V gene has CDR1 SGDLS and CDR2 YYNGEE. The CDR3 sequence: CASSVGIGDFYEQYF. CDR3 nucleotide sequence: TGTGCCAGCAGCGTAGGTATAGGGGATTTCTACGAGCAGTACTTC.

The chain links TRBV9 to TRBJ2-1; the match to TRBD2 covers 10 bases. The germline gives CDR1 SGDLS, CDR2 YYNGEE. The CDR3 runs to 16 residues. V shed 3 bases, J shed 4 bases, and the junction held 7 bases outside the gene matches. CDR3: CASSGDLAGVYNEQFF. Here the CDR3 DNA reads TGTGCCAGCAGCGGGGATCTAGCGGGAGTATACAATGAGCAGTTCTTC.

The chain combines TRBV6-2 or TRBV6-3 with TRBJ2-5, with a weak D call TRBD2 (6 bases). V dropped 6 bases and J dropped 4 bases, with 15 bases sitting between them. Per the germline V gene, CDR1 is MNHEY and CDR2 is SVGEGT. The CDR3 spans 14 residues. Written as DNA, the CDR3 is TGTGCCAGCAGCCAAACTAGCCTTCTAGAGACCCAGTACTTC. Translating gives CASSQTSLLETQYF.

The gene calls are TRBV28 and TRBJ1-5; D perhaps matches TRBD1 (5 bases). V lost 4 bases and J 5 bases, leaving 15 bases between the germline ends. This CDR3 region has 15 residues. CDR1 is MDHEN, CDR2 SYDVKM, per germline. The chain's CDR3 is CASSYVWGRDQPQHF. The CDR3 nucleotides are TGTGCCAGCAGTTACGTTTGGGGGAGGGATCAGCCCCAGCATTTT.

The table lists this clone with a few counts. The chain has TRBV11-2 and TRBJ2-7, with D perhaps TRBD1 (6 bases). The CDR3 is 14 residues long. Trimming left V 1 base short and J 2 bases short, with 9 bases between. Germline CDR1 reads SGHAT; CDR2 reads FQNNGV. Here the CDR3 reads CASSLGDRTYEQYF. CDR3 DNA sequence: TGTGCCAGCAGCTTAGGTGACAGGACCTACGAGCAGTACTTC.

Turning to this clone: This likely reflects a read error, since a far larger clone is one base away. This sequence joins TRBV5-1 and TRBJ1-2, with D maybe TRBD1 (6 bases). This CDR3 spans 15 amino acids. Germline CDR1 is SGHRS and CDR2 is YFSETQ. The CDR3, as DNA: TGCGCCCGCAGTCCGAAGGGGGGGGAGACATATGGCTACACCTTC. Protein sequence: CARSPKGGETYGYTF.

The genes are TRBV3-1 (or the pseudogene TRBV3-2) and TRBJ2-3; 7 positions match TRBD1. CDR3 size: 15 residues. V dropped 5 bases and J dropped 4; count of bases not matched to a gene: 9. CDR1 LGHDT and CDR2 YNNKEL come from the germline V gene (reference sequence). The CDR3 loop reads CASSSPRQGADTQYF. CDR3 coding DNA: TGTGCCAGCAGCTCACCGAGACAGGGAGCAGATACGCAGTATTTT.

The V and J genes are TRBV10-3 and TRBJ2-3, with 11 bases matching TRBD2. From germline, CDR1 is ENHRY and CDR2 SYGVKD. The CDR3 contains 13 residues. Trimming took 8 bases from V and 4 from J; bases not matched to a gene: 2. In nucleotides, the CDR3 is TGTGCCATCCAGGGACTAGCGGCAGATACGCAGTATTTT. The encoded protein is CAIQGLAADTQYF.

The chain joins TRBV6-5 to TRBJ2-5; TRBD2 might be the D (6 bases). Trimming removed 4 bases from V and 5 bases from J, with 17 bases in between. The germline V gene has CDR1 MNHEY and CDR2 SVGAGI. The CDR3 is 15 amino acids. CDR3 in amino acids: CASSSGGGVRETQYF. The CDR3 DNA reads as TGTGCCAGCAGTTCGGGCGGAGGGGTGAGGGAGACCCAGTACTTC.

The chain is built from TRBV18 and TRBJ1-2, with 8 bases that match TRBD1. V shed 5 bases and J 0 bases; nucleotides not matched to a gene: 2. The germline CDR1 and CDR2 sequences are KGHSH and LQKENI. There are 14 residues in the CDR3. This CDR3 reads CASSGQGTNYGYTF. CDR3 nucleotides: TGTGCCAGCTCAGGACAGGGAACTAACTATGGCTACACCTTC.